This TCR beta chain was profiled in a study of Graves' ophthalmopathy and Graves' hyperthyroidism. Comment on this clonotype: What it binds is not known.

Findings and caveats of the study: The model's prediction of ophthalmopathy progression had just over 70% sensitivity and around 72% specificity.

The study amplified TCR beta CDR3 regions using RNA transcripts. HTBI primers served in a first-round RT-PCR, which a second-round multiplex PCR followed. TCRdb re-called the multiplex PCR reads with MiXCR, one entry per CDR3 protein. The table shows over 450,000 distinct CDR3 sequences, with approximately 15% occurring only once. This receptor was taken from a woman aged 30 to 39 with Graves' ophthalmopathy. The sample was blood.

CDR3: CASSDPQPQHF. CDR3 coding DNA: TGTGCCAGCAGTGATCCTCAGCCCCAGCATTTT. J is TRBJ1-5 and V is TRBV6-1; D call uncertain. The length of the CDR3 is 11 residues. V shed 3 bases and J shed 6 bases, with 3 bases lying between them. The germline gives CDR1 MNHNS, CDR2 SASEGT.